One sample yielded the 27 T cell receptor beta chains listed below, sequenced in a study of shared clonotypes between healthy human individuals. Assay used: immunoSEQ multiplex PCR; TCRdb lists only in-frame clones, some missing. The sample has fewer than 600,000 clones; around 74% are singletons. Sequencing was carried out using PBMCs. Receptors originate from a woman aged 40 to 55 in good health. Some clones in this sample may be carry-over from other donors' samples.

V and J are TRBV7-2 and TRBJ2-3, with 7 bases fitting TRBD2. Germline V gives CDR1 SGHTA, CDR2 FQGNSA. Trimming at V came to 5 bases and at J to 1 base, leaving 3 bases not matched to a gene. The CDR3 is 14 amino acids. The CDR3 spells CASSPSGRTDTQYF. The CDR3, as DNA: TGTGCCAGCAGCCCTAGCGGACGCACAGATACGCAGTATTTT.

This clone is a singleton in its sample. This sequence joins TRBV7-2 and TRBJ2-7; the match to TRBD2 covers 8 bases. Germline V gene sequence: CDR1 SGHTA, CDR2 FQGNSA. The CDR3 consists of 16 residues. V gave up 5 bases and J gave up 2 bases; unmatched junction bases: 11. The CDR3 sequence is CASSIQALAGPYEQYF. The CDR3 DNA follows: TGTGCCAGCAGCATCCAGGCTCTAGCGGGCCCCTACGAGCAGTACTTC.

The DNA for the CDR3 is TGCGCCAGCAGCTTGGGGGCAGGAAACAATGAGCAGTTCTTC. As protein: CASSLGAGNNEQFF. The chain recombines TRBV5-1 with TRBJ2-1; D is uncertain. Germline lookup yields CDR1 SGHRS and CDR2 YFSETQ. CDR3 length equals 14 residues. V was pared by 0 bases and J by 5 bases, with 9 bases between.

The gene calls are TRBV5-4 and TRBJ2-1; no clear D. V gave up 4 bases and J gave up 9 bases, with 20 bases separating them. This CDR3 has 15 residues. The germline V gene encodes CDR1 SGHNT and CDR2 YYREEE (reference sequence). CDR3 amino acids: CASSPKSNFGSEQFF. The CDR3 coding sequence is TGTGCCAGCAGCCCCAAGAGTAATTTTGGTAGTGAGCAGTTCTTC.

The CDR3 DNA reads TGTGCCAGCAGCGCCCGGGGGGCGGGAAATCGGTACGAGCAGTACTTC. This encodes CASSARGAGNRYEQYF. The chain has TRBV5-6 and TRBJ2-7; D is perhaps TRBD2 (7 bases). The CDR3 totals 16 residues. Deletions cut 4 bases from V and 4 bases from J, with 21 bases between. Germline assignment: CDR1 SGHDT and CDR2 YYEEEE.

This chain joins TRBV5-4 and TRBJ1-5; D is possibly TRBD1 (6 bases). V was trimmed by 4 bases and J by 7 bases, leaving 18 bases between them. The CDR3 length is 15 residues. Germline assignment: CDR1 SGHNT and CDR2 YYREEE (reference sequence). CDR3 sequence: CASSNNYREGQPQHF. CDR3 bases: TGTGCCAGCAGCAACAATTACAGGGAAGGGCAGCCCCAGCATTTT.

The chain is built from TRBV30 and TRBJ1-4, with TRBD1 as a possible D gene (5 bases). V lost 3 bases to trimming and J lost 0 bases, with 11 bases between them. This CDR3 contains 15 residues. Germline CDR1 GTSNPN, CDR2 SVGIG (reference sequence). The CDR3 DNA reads TGTGCCTGGAGCGGGCCGGGGGCAACTAATGAAAAACTGTTTTTT. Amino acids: CAWSGPGATNEKLFF.

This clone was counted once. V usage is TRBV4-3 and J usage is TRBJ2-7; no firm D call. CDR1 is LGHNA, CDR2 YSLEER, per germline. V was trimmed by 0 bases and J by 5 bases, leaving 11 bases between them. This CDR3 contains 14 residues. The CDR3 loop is CASSQDRGSHEQYF. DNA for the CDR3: TGCGCCAGCAGCCAAGATCGAGGCAGCCACGAGCAGTACTTC.

For the CDR3, the DNA is TGTGCCAGCAGTAGGACGGAGGCCTATCAGCCCCAGCATTTT. Translating it yields CASSRTEAYQPQHF. This rearrangement joins TRBV28 to TRBJ1-5, with no clear D. The V gene's germline CDR1 is MDHEN and CDR2 SYDVKM. V shed 5 bases and J shed 5 bases, with 13 bases lying between them. The CDR3 extends over 14 amino acids.

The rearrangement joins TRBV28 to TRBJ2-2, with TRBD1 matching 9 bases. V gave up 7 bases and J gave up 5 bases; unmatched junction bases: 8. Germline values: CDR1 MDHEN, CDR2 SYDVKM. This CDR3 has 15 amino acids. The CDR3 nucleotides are TGTGCCAGCACCAAGGGGACAGGGTGGACCGGGGAGCTGTTTTTT. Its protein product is CASTKGTGWTGELFF.

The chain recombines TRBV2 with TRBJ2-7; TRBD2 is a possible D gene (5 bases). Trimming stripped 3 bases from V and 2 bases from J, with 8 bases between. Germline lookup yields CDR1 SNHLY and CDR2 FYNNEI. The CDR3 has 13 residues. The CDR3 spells CASSDRGAYEQYF. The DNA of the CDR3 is TGTGCCAGCAGTGATCGGGGAGCCTACGAGCAGTACTTC.

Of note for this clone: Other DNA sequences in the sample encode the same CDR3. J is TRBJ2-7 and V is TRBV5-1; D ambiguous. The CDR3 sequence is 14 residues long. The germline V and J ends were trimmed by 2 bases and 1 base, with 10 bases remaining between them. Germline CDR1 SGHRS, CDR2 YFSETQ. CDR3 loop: CASSFDRQSYEQYF. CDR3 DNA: TGCGCCAGCAGCTTTGACCGTCAATCCTACGAGCAGTACTTC.

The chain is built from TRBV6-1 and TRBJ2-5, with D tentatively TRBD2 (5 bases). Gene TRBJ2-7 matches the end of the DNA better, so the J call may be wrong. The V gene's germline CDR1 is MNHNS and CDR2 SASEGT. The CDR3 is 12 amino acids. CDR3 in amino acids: CASSAREGEQYF. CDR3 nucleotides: TGTGCCAGCAGCGCTCGGGAAGGCGAGCAGTACTTC.

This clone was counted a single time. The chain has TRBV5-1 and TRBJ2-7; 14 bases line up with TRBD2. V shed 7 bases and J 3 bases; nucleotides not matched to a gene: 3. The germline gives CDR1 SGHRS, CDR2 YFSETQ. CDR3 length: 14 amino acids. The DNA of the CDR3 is TGCGCCAGCCAGGGGACTAGCGGGAGCTACGAGCAGTACTTC. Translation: CASQGTSGSYEQYF.

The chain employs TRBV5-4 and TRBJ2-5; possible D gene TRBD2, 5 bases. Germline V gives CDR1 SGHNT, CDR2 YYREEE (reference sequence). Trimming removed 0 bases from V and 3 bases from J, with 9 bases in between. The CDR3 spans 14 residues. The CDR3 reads CASSLEVGKETQYF. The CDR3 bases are TGTGCCAGCAGCTTGGAGGTCGGGAAAGAGACCCAGTACTTC.

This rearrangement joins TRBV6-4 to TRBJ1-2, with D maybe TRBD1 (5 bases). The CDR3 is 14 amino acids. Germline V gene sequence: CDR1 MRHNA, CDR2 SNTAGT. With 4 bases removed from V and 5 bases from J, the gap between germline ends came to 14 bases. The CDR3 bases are TGTGCCAGCAGTGCGGGCCCAAAGGGGTATGGCTACACCTTC. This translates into CASSAGPKGYGYTF.

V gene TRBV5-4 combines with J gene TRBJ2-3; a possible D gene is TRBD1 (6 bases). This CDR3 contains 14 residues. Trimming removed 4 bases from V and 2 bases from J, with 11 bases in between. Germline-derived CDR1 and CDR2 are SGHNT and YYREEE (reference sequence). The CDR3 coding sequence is TGTGCCAGCAGCAACGGACAGCTCACAGATACGCAGTATTTT. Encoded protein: CASSNGQLTDTQYF.

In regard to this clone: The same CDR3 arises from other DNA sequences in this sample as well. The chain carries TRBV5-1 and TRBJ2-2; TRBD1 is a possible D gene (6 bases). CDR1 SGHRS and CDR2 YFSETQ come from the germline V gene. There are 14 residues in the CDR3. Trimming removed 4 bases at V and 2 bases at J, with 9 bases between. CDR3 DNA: TGCGCCAGCAGCCTACAGGGAAACACCGGGGAGCTGTTTTTT. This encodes CASSLQGNTGELFF.

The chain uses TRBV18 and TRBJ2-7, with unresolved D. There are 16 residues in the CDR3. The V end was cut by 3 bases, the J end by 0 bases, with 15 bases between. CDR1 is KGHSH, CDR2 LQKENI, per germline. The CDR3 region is CASSPRSAVSSYEQYF. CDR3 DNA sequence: TGTGCCAGCTCACCTAGGTCGGCTGTTAGCTCCTACGAGCAGTACTTC.

The CDR3, as DNA: TGTGCCAGCTCACTAGGGACAGCCAATAATTCACCCCTCCACTTT. Translation: CASSLGTANNSPLHF. The V gene is TRBV18, the J gene TRBJ1-6, with TRBD1 identical over 7 bases. The J segment lost 5 bases and the V segment lost 4 bases, leaving 5 bases of the junction unmatched. CDR1 and CDR2 (germline): KGHSH, LQKENI. The length of the CDR3 is 15 residues.

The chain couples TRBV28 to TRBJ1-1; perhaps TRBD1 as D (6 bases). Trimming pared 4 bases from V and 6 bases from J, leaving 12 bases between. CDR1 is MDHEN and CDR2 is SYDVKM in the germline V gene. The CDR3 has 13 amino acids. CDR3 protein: CASSYREIAEAFF. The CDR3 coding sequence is TGTGCCAGCAGTTACAGGGAAATTGCTGAAGCTTTCTTT.

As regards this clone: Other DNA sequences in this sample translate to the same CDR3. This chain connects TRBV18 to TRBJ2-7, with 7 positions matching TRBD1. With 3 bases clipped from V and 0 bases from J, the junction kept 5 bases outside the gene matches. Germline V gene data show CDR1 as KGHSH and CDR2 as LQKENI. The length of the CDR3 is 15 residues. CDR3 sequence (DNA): TGTGCCAGCTCACCCTCCGGGACAGCCTCCTACGAGCAGTACTTC. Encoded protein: CASSPSGTASYEQYF.

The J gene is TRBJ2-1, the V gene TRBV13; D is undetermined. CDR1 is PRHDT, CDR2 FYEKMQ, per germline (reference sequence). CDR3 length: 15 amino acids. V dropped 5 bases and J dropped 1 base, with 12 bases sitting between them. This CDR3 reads CASSALVSSYNEQFF. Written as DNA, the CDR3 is TGTGCCAGCAGCGCTCTGGTTAGTTCCTACAATGAGCAGTTCTTC.

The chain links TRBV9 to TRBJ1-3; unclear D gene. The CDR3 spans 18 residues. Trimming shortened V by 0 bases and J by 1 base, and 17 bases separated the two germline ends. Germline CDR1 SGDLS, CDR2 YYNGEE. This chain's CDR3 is CASSVVQPTRGSGNTIYF. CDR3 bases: TGTGCCAGCAGCGTAGTCCAACCCACCCGTGGATCTGGAAACACCATATATTTT.

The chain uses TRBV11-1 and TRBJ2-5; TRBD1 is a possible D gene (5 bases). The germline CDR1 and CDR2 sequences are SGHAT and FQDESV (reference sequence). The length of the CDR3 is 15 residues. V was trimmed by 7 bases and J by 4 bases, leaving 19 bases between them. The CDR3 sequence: CASTPSTGSRETQYF. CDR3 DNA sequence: TGTGCCAGCACACCCTCCACAGGATCGAGAGAGACCCAGTACTTC.

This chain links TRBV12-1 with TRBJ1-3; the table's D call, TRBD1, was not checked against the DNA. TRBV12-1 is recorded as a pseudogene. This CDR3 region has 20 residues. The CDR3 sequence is CASSLAGGQGETPTGNTIYF. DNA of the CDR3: TGTGCCAGCAGCCTTGCCGGGGGACAGGGGGAAACGCCGACTGGAAACACCATATATTTT.

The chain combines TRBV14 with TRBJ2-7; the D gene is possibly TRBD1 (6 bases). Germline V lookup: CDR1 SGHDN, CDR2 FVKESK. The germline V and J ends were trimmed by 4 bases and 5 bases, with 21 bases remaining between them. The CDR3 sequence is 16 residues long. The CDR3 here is CASSPWRTAAADEQYF. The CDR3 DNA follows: TGTGCCAGCAGCCCCTGGCGGACAGCCGCTGCCGACGAGCAGTACTTC.